This passage covers 20 T cell receptor beta chains from one sample sequenced in a study of T cells in Graves' hyperthyroidism and ophthalmopathy. The TCR beta CDR3 regions underwent amplification using RNA transcripts as the source. TCR CDR3 underwent first-round RT-PCR with the HTBI primer set. One entry per CDR3 protein, called by TCRdb with MiXCR from the multiplex PCR reads. Of roughly 180,000 distinct CDR3 sequences listed, over 15% were seen once; the top ten hold roughly 28%. Material for sequencing was blood. The receptors here all came from a woman aged 50 to 60 with Graves' hyperthyroidism.

This clonotype was seen at least ten times. The genes are TRBV7-2 and TRBJ2-7; 7 positions match TRBD2. Losses at the gene ends were 0 bases for V and 7 bases for J; bases not matched to a gene: 6. The CDR3 covers 14 residues. The germline CDR1 and CDR2 sequences are SGHTA and FQGNSA. CDR3 residues: CASSLAVGRKEQYF. CDR3 sequence (DNA): TGTGCCAGCAGCTTAGCGGTCGGGAGGAAGGAGCAGTACTTC.

A remark on this clonotype: A much larger clonotype is one base distant, so this may be a read error. This chain joins TRBV6-5 and TRBJ1-3, with 8 positions matching TRBD1. The CDR3 totals 17 residues. Per germline, CDR1 MNHEY and CDR2 SVGAGI. CDR3 DNA: TGTGCCAGCAGTTATTCTGGACAGGGACGCTCTGGAAACACCATATGTTTT. This codes for CASSYSGQGRSGNTICF.

Many counts were recorded for this clonotype. This chain connects TRBV9 to TRBJ1-1; D not resolved. The V and J ends lost 4 bases and 11 bases respectively, with 18 bases between them. The CDR3 loop spans 13 amino acids. Looked up from germline, CDR1 is SGDLS and CDR2 is YYNGEE. The CDR3 bases are TGTGCCAGCAGCCCCAGCAGCGGGATTTGGGCTTTCTTT. Translation: CASSPSSGIWAFF.

V usage is TRBV28 and J usage is TRBJ2-5, with 12 bases that match TRBD1. CDR1 MDHEN and CDR2 SYDVKM come from the germline V gene. The CDR3 is 14 amino acids. V was clipped by 9 bases and J by 5 bases; unmatched bases: 7. CDR3 DNA: TGTGCCAGTGGGGACAGGGGGCTATGGGAGACCCAGTACTTC. Encoded protein: CASGDRGLWETQYF. Full variable domain (missing parts from reference TRBV28 and TRBJ2-5): DVKVTQSSRYLVKRTGEKVFLECVQDMDHENMFWYRQDPGLGLRLIYFSYDVKMKEKGDIPEGYSVSREKKERFSLILESASTNQTSMYLCASGDRGLWETQYFGPGTRLLVL.

V usage is TRBV6-4 and J usage is TRBJ1-5; D might be TRBD1 (6 bases). Per germline, CDR1 MRHNA and CDR2 SNTAGT. The CDR3 spans 17 residues. V was shortened by 0 bases and J by 5 bases, with 17 bases between the two germline ends. The CDR3 sequence: CASSDSGDKGFYQPQHF. As DNA, the CDR3 is TGTGCCAGCAGTGACTCTGGGGACAAGGGTTTCTATCAGCCCCAGCATTTT.

This clonotype has ten or more counts. V usage is TRBV5-6 and J usage is TRBJ2-3, with a tentative D call TRBD1 (6 bases). There are 14 residues in the CDR3. The V and J ends lost 2 bases and 5 bases respectively, with 12 bases between them. The germline V gene encodes CDR1 SGHDT and CDR2 YYEEEE. DNA for the CDR3: TGTGCCAGCAGCTTTTCAACAGGGCGAGATACGCAGTATTTT. This sequence encodes CASSFSTGRDTQYF.

This clonotype has a count of ten or more. J is TRBJ2-7 and V is TRBV11-2; TRBD2 matches at 12 bases. J lost 4 bases, V lost 2 bases, and 3 bases had no gene match. The V gene's germline CDR1 is SGHAT and CDR2 FQNNGV. The CDR3 has 15 residues. The chain's CDR3 is CASSLTTSGGYEQYF. Here the CDR3 DNA reads TGTGCCAGCAGCTTAACGACTAGCGGGGGTTACGAGCAGTACTTC.

This clonotype was counted at least ten times. The gene calls are TRBV12-3 or TRBV12-4 and TRBJ1-4, with 11 bases matching TRBD1. The junction had 5 bases not matched to a gene; V was cut back by 6 bases and J by 8 bases. This CDR3 has 14 amino acids. The CDR3 sequence is CASSDRDRGEKLFF. The CDR3 nucleotides are TGTGCCAGCAGCGACCGGGACAGGGGGGAAAAACTGTTTTTT.

This chain links TRBV2 with TRBJ1-1, with D possibly matching TRBD1 (6 bases). CDR1 and CDR2 from the germline V gene are SNHLY and FYNNEI. The CDR3 is 17 amino acids. V was trimmed by 2 bases and J by 4 bases, leaving 20 bases between them. CDR3 coding DNA: TGTGCCAGCAGTGAACCGGGCGCTACAGGGTCGGTCACTGAAGCTTTCTTT. Encoded protein: CASSEPGATGSVTEAFF.

This chain uses TRBV2 with TRBJ2-5; the match to TRBD2 covers 7 bases. V shed 11 bases, J shed 2 bases, and the junction held 5 bases outside the gene matches. Germline lookup yields CDR1 SNHLY and CDR2 FYNNEI. The CDR3 is made up of 12 amino acids. CDR3 sequence (DNA): TGTGCCTCCCAGGGACTACAAGAGACCCAGTACTTC. Its translation: CASQGLQETQYF.

There are many counts of this clonotype. The chain is built from TRBV3-1 and TRBJ2-7; 10 bases map to TRBD2. Per the germline V gene, CDR1 is LGHDT and CDR2 is YNNKEL (reference sequence). Unmatched junction bases numbered 3, after V lost 4 bases and J lost 3 bases. The CDR3 loop spans 14 amino acids. CDR3 bases: TGTGCCAGCAGCCCTGCTAGCGGGGGCTACGAGCAGTACTTC. It codes for CASSPASGGYEQYF.

The V call is TRBV7-9, the J call TRBJ1-1; 7 positions agree with TRBD1. The V gene end was trimmed by 3 bases and the J gene end by 5 bases; junction bases not matched to a gene: 6. The CDR3 spans 14 residues. CDR1 is SEHNR, CDR2 FQNEAQ, per germline (reference sequence). CDR3 bases: TGTGCCAGCAGCTTTCCGCCGGGACAGACTGAAGCTTTCTTT. Encoded protein: CASSFPPGQTEAFF.

This clonotype was counted ten times or more. The chain uses TRBV7-9 and TRBJ2-7; 9 positions match TRBD1. Per germline, CDR1 SEHNR and CDR2 FQNEAQ (reference sequence). This CDR3 comprises 14 residues. Unmatched junction bases numbered 6, after V lost 5 bases and J lost 4 bases. The CDR3 loop is CASSRAGTGYEQYF. Here the CDR3 DNA reads TGTGCCAGCAGCCGGGCCGGGACAGGGTACGAGCAGTACTTC.

There are many counts of this clonotype. This chain links TRBV27 with TRBJ2-1, with TRBD2 matching over 10 bases. Germline values: CDR1 MNHEY, CDR2 SMNVEV (reference sequence). This CDR3 is built from 15 residues. After removal of 2 bases from V and 7 bases from J, the junction contained 5 bases not matched to a gene. DNA of the CDR3: TGTGCCAGCAGTTTAATGGCTAGCGGGGGTAATGAGCAGTTCTTC. This encodes CASSLMASGGNEQFF.

Of note for this clonotype: Compared with germline, one end of the junction differs, possibly owing to a read error. The V gene is TRBV6-1, the J gene TRBJ2-3; D is possibly TRBD1 (6 bases). Germline loops: CDR1 MNHNS, CDR2 SASEGT. The CDR3 covers 14 residues. CDR3 nucleotide sequence: TGTGCCAGCAGTGAACTTCTCGGGGAAGGACAGCCGTCTTTT. This gives the protein CASSELLGEGQPSF.

This clonotype showed up many times. This chain uses TRBV6-1 with TRBJ1-1, with 9 bases fitting TRBD1. V trimming: 4 bases; J trimming: 7 bases; junction bases outside the gene matches: 4. The CDR3 runs to 13 residues. In germline, CDR1 is MNHNS, CDR2 SASEGT. Written as DNA, the CDR3 is TGTGCCAGCAGTGGGACAGGGGTTAGTGAAGCTTTCTTT. It yields the protein CASSGTGVSEAFF.

The rearrangement links TRBV6-1 to TRBJ2-1; D is uncertain. Trimming pared 5 bases from V and 5 bases from J, leaving 16 bases between. The CDR3 totals 15 residues. Germline V gene data show CDR1 as MNHNS and CDR2 as SASEGT. CDR3 sequence: CASSSQYLMNNEQFF. CDR3 DNA sequence: TGTGCCAGCAGTTCCCAGTACTTAATGAACAATGAGCAGTTCTTC.

This clonotype was detected many times. The V call is TRBV5-1, the J call TRBJ2-3; D could derive from TRBD1 or TRBD2 (5 bases each). V was shortened by 4 bases and J by 0 bases, with 9 bases between the two germline ends. The CDR3 consists of 14 residues. Per germline, CDR1 SGHRS and CDR2 YFSETQ. The DNA of the CDR3 is TGCGCCAGCAGCCCGGGACCCAGCACAGATACGCAGTATTTT. Translation gives CASSPGPSTDTQYF.

A word on this clonotype: An end of the junction does not agree with germline; a read error may underlie this. J is TRBJ2-7 and V is TRBV11-3, with D perhaps TRBD2 (6 bases). The CDR3 extends over 15 amino acids. The germline gives CDR1 SGHNT, CDR2 YENEEA. In nucleotides, the CDR3 is TGCGCCAGCAGCCAAGCAATAGCGGCGGATTACGAGCAGTACTTC. Translating gives CASSQAIAADYEQYF.

This clonotype was counted only a few times. This may stem from a read error, because a much larger clone lies one nucleotide away. V and J are TRBV20-1 and TRBJ2-7; D gene ambiguous. There are 12 residues in the CDR3. V shed 5 bases and J shed 0 bases, with 8 bases lying between them. The germline CDR1 and CDR2 sequences are DFQATT and SNEGSKA (reference sequence). For the CDR3, the DNA is TGCAGTGCTGGCAGGAGCTCCTACGAGCAGTACTTC. Protein sequence: CSAGRSSYEQYF.